This T cell receptor beta chain emerged from a study of vaccination effects on CD4 cells after COVID-19. Within the ViraFEST assay, antigen-specific CD4+ T cells underwent expansion with viral peptide pools prior to sequencing. The culture ran for 10 days, and then CD4+ T cells were isolated. Trimming took off 10 bases at V and 0 bases at J, with 16 bases between the two ends. The CDR3 extends over 15 amino acids. CDR1 and CDR2 from the germline V gene are SGDLS and YYNGEE. Produced via immunoSEQ multiplex PCR; TCRdb's table is partial and in-frame only. The table shows 55,000 to 70,000 clones, with about four fifths occurring only once. Details on this clone: Its antigen is still unknown.

The TCR was taken from a human donor who received a COVID-19 vaccine. Source: CD4+ T cells from PBMCs cultured with HCoV-229E spike peptides, taken before COVID-19 vaccination. The rearrangement joins TRBV9 to TRBJ2-2; a possible D gene is TRBD2 (6 bases). This chain's CDR3 is CASVEGLTNTGELFF. The CDR3 nucleotides read TGTGCCTCCGTGGAGGGCCTCACGAACACCGGGGAGCTGTTTTTT.